Following are 9 T cell receptor beta chains from one sample sequenced in a study of CD8+CD57+ T cells in acquired aplastic anemia. Genomic DNA templated the TCR beta VDJ and CDR3 profiling. MiXCR, applied by TCRdb to the reads, yields one record per CDR3 protein. The profile shows about 180,000 distinct CDR3 sequences, almost 50% of them singletons. In patients chosen for sequencing, flow cytometry had shown CD8+CD57+ cell expansion. Material for sequencing was sorted CD4+, CD8+, or CD8+CD57+ T cells (not recorded which) from PBMCs. The source of these receptors is a human donor with aplastic anemia.

A single count supports this clonotype. The chain recombines TRBV19 with TRBJ2-5; perhaps TRBD1 as D (6 bases). V lost 7 bases and J 1 base, leaving 16 bases between the germline ends. CDR3 length: 15 amino acids. Germline CDR1 reads LNHDA; CDR2 reads SQIVND (reference sequence). CDR3 nucleotides: TGTGCCAGTACCCAGACCCCCAGGGGCCAAGAGACCCAGTACTTC. Amino acid sequence: CASTQTPRGQETQYF.

This clonotype was detected ten times or more. DNA of the CDR3: TGTGCCAGTAGTATTGGGACGGCAACTAATGAAAAACTGTTTTTT. This translates into CASSIGTATNEKLFF. J is TRBJ1-4 and V is TRBV19, with D tentatively TRBD1 (5 bases). CDR3 length: 15 residues. The V gene lost 3 bases and the J gene lost 0 bases, with 8 bases spanning the gap. The germline V gene encodes CDR1 LNHDA and CDR2 SQIVND (reference sequence).

The chain joins TRBV20-1 to TRBJ2-7; 7 nucleotides line up with TRBD2. The V and J ends lost 1 base and 7 bases, in that order; junction bases with no gene match: 7. The germline V gene has CDR1 DFQATT and CDR2 SNEGSKA (reference sequence). The CDR3 is 13 amino acids. The CDR3 region is CSARGLASHEQYF. CDR3 sequence (DNA): TGCAGTGCTAGAGGACTAGCATCCCATGAGCAGTACTTC.

The rearrangement uses TRBV10-1 and TRBJ2-5; D unclear. The CDR3 is 14 residues long. Trimming pared 2 bases from V and 5 bases from J, leaving 12 bases between. Per germline, CDR1 WNHNN and CDR2 SYGVQD (reference sequence). The CDR3 here is CASSEAGREETQYF. The CDR3 DNA reads as TGCGCCAGCAGTGAGGCAGGACGTGAGGAGACCCAGTACTTC.

This sequence joins TRBV11-2 and TRBJ2-7, with 10 bases fitting TRBD2. The CDR3 is 19 amino acids. In germline, CDR1 is SGHAT, CDR2 FQNNGV. V gave up 1 base and J gave up 0 bases; unmatched junction bases: 12. This CDR3 reads CASSLGGRLAGRSSYEQYF. The DNA for the CDR3 is TGTGCCAGCAGCTTAGGGGGCCGACTAGCGGGCCGTAGCTCCTACGAGCAGTACTTC. Full variable domain (outside the CDR3, taken from reference TRBV11-2 and TRBJ2-7): EAGVAQSPRYKIIEKRQSVAFWCNPISGHATLYWYQQILGQGPKLLIQFQNNGVVDDSQLPKDRFSAERLKGVDSTLKIQPAKLEDSAVYLCASSLGGRLAGRSSYEQYFGPGTRLTVT.

Many counts were recorded for this clonotype. The chain has TRBV24-1 and TRBJ2-5; 8 positions match TRBD1. Germline CDR1 is KGHDR and CDR2 is SFDVKD. The CDR3 loop spans 14 amino acids. V lost 10 bases and J lost 4; bases outside the gene matches: 10. The CDR3 DNA reads as TGTGCCACTAGTCCCGGGACAGGTTTAGAGACCCAGTACTTC. It codes for CATSPGTGLETQYF.

This clonotype was recorded at least ten times. The CDR3 sequence: CASSLGQGTSPLHF. The CDR3 bases are TGCGCCAGCAGCTTGGGGCAGGGTACTTCACCCCTCCACTTT. The rearrangement joins TRBV5-1 to TRBJ1-6, with a possible D match to TRBD1 (5 bases). Trimming cost V 0 bases and J 9 bases, with 10 bases left between them. Germline CDR1 reads SGHRS; CDR2 reads YFSETQ. There are 14 residues in the CDR3.

This clonotype has only a few counts. The CDR3 nucleotides read TGTGCCAGTAGGACCGGGACACTCTATGGCTACACCTTC. Translated, it gives CASRTGTLYGYTF. The chain uses TRBV19 and TRBJ1-2, with D possibly TRBD1 on 6 matching bases. The CDR3 runs 13 residues. Germline assignment: CDR1 LNHDA and CDR2 SQIVND (reference sequence). V lost 6 bases, J lost 4 bases, and 12 bases lay in between.

This clonotype was counted many times. The rearrangement uses TRBV6-1 and TRBJ2-3; D might be TRBD2 (5 bases). The CDR3 runs to 15 residues. Germline V gene sequence: CDR1 MNHNS, CDR2 SASEGT. Trimming left V 6 bases short and J 1 base short, with 14 bases between. The CDR3 DNA sequence: TGTGCCAGCAGGCCGACTATGGGAGGCACAGATACGCAGTATTTT. This translates into CASRPTMGGTDTQYF.